This T cell receptor (beta chain) was captured by sequencing in a study of blood T cell repertoires in COVID-19 (dated by TCRdb to 2019 to 2021). With regard to the full study: The collaborator samples originated in the United States, Italy and Spain and spanned the acute and convalescent phases of COVID-19. A freely available public database, intended as a resource for researchers studying the immune response to SARS-CoV-2, is where the repertoires were released. Sample metadata almost always included a de-identified subject ID, COVID-19 status, age in years and sex. The prospective study material was composed of cDNA or gDNA derived from T cells, B-cell-depleted T cells, or PBMCs. Samples came from the ongoing ImmuneRACE study (first 160 participants) plus 1,254 subjects from 6 global collaborators. HLA class I and class II types, where available, came from metadata supplied by the sample provider rather than from assay-based typing. Deeply sampled blood TCRbeta repertoires from subjects exposed to, actively infected with, or recovered from COVID-19 were included in the dataset.

Study-level results and caveats: Clinical and demographic metadata were provided uncurated, with the amount varying by source and participant.

Each collaborating institution followed its own protocols to collect whole blood in K2EDTA tubes. For TCRbeta analysis, collaborators shipped samples as frozen whole blood, isolated PBMCs, or DNA extracted from either of those sample types. This clone occurred a few times. The specificity of this receptor is unknown. No per-base quality is available; no much larger clone lies one base away. V has 1 base trimmed and J has 2 bases trimmed; junction bases matching no gene number 4. Sequences SGHRS (CDR1) and YFSETQ (CDR2) are obtained from the germline V gene. The CDR3 goes from the cysteine to the phenylalanine over 15 residues. Just the 45-base CDR3 DNA is kept, in frame starting at base 1. TCRbeta CDR3 regions were amplified from genomic DNA using the immunoSEQ Assay, a bias-controlled multiplex PCR. As for the original processing: Within the assay, amplification of reference gene primers was used to estimate how many nucleated cells each sample contained. To quantify the absolute abundance of each unique TCRbeta CDR3 rearrangement, sequence reads were collapsed and filtered. For each sample, productive Simpson clonality was calculated as the square root of Simpson's diversity index over productive rearrangements. This is the immuneACCESS table as TCRdb keeps it, with only in-frame sequences that have V and J called. A part of the clones is gone; compared with another copy, unresolved V genes explain less than half, and the rest is unexplained. The DNA gave D and trimming, while V, J and clone size come from that table. In all, the sample holds about 110,000 clones, and 71% of those were seen once. Less than 2% of the sample is held by the ten biggest clonotypes.

The V and J segments used are TRBV5-1 and TRBJ2-3, and 7 junctional nucleotides match TRBD1. Material for sequencing was peripheral blood. The sequence came from a woman aged 40 to 55 with acute or convalescent COVID-19. The CDR3 has the sequence CASSLIDRDTDTQYF. Here is the DNA: TGCGCCAGCAGCTTGATCGACAGGGACACAGATACGCAGTATTTT.